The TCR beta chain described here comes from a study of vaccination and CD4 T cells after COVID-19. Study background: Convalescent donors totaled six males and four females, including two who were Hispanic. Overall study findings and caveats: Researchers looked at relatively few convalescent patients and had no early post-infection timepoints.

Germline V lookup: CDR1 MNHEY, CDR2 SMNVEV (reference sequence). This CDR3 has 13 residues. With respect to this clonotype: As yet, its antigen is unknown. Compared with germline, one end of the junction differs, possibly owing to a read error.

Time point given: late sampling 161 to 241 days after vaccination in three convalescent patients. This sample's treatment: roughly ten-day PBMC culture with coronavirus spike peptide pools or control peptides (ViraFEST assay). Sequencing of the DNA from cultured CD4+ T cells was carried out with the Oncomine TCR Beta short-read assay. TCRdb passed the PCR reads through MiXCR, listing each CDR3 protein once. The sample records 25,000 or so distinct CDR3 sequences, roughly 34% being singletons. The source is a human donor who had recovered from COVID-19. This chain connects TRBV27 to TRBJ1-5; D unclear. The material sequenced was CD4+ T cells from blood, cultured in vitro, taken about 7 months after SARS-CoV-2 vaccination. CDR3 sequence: CASSLNRESAPAF. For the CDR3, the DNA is TGTGCCAGCAGTTTAAATAGGGAATCAGCCCCAGCATTT.